This T cell receptor (beta chain) appears in the sequencing data of a study of shared clonotypes between healthy human individuals. Study as a whole: Three CD4 naive, three CD4 memory, two CD8 naive and one CD8 memory plate were used per donor. Study-level results: Sorted-subset samples were not fully sequenced, rarefaction indicated.

From germline, CDR1 is MNHEY and CDR2 SMNVEV (reference sequence). V was pared by 6 bases and J by 7 bases, with 12 bases of the junction left unmatched. The CDR3 length is 15 residues. Assay: immunoSEQ multiplex PCR; the TCRdb copy retains only in-frame clones and omits some. This table has about 580,000 clones, roughly 98% appearing once. Comments on this clone: The antigen remains undetermined.

Positively selected for CCR7, the CD45RO-negative cells used as naive CD8 cells excluded terminally differentiated effector memory CD45RA+ cells. The donors were adults (healthy and HIV-negative) with no recent acute infections or vaccinations. The rearrangement links TRBV27 to TRBJ2-1; 7 nucleotides agree with TRBD2. This TCR derives from a man under 40 in good health. Sequenced material: naive CD8+ T cells sorted from blood. In DNA form, the CDR3 reads TGTGCCAGCAGGGGCGACTTACTAGCGTGGAATGAGCAGTTCTTC. Protein sequence: CASRGDLLAWNEQFF.